This T cell receptor (beta chain) was recorded in a study of blood T cell repertoires in COVID-19. Study background: COVID-19 samples, acute and convalescent, were from the United States, Italy and Spain. T cells, B-cell-depleted T cells, or PBMCs provided the cDNA or gDNA that served as material.

The CDR3 covers 11 residues. CDR1 and CDR2 from the germline V gene are LGHDT and YNNKEL (reference sequence). V was cut by 6 bases and J by 5 bases, with 5 bases left in between. How the authors handled the data: The authors estimated nucleated cell counts from reference gene primer amplification. Measured with immunoSEQ multiplex PCR; TCRdb has only the in-frame clones, and not every one. Clonal size and the V and J genes are those of that table, whereas D and trimming came from the DNA. The table lists 100,000 to 140,000 clones, 60% to 85% of them singletons. This clone was recorded at least ten times.

The specimen sequenced was peripheral blood. This sequence was found in a man in his 70s with acute or convalescent COVID-19. This chain uses TRBV3-1 (or the pseudogene TRBV3-2) with TRBJ2-1; D is unclear. The CDR3, as DNA: TGTGCCAGCAGACGGGACAATGAGCAGTTCTTC. Residues: CASRRDNEQFF.